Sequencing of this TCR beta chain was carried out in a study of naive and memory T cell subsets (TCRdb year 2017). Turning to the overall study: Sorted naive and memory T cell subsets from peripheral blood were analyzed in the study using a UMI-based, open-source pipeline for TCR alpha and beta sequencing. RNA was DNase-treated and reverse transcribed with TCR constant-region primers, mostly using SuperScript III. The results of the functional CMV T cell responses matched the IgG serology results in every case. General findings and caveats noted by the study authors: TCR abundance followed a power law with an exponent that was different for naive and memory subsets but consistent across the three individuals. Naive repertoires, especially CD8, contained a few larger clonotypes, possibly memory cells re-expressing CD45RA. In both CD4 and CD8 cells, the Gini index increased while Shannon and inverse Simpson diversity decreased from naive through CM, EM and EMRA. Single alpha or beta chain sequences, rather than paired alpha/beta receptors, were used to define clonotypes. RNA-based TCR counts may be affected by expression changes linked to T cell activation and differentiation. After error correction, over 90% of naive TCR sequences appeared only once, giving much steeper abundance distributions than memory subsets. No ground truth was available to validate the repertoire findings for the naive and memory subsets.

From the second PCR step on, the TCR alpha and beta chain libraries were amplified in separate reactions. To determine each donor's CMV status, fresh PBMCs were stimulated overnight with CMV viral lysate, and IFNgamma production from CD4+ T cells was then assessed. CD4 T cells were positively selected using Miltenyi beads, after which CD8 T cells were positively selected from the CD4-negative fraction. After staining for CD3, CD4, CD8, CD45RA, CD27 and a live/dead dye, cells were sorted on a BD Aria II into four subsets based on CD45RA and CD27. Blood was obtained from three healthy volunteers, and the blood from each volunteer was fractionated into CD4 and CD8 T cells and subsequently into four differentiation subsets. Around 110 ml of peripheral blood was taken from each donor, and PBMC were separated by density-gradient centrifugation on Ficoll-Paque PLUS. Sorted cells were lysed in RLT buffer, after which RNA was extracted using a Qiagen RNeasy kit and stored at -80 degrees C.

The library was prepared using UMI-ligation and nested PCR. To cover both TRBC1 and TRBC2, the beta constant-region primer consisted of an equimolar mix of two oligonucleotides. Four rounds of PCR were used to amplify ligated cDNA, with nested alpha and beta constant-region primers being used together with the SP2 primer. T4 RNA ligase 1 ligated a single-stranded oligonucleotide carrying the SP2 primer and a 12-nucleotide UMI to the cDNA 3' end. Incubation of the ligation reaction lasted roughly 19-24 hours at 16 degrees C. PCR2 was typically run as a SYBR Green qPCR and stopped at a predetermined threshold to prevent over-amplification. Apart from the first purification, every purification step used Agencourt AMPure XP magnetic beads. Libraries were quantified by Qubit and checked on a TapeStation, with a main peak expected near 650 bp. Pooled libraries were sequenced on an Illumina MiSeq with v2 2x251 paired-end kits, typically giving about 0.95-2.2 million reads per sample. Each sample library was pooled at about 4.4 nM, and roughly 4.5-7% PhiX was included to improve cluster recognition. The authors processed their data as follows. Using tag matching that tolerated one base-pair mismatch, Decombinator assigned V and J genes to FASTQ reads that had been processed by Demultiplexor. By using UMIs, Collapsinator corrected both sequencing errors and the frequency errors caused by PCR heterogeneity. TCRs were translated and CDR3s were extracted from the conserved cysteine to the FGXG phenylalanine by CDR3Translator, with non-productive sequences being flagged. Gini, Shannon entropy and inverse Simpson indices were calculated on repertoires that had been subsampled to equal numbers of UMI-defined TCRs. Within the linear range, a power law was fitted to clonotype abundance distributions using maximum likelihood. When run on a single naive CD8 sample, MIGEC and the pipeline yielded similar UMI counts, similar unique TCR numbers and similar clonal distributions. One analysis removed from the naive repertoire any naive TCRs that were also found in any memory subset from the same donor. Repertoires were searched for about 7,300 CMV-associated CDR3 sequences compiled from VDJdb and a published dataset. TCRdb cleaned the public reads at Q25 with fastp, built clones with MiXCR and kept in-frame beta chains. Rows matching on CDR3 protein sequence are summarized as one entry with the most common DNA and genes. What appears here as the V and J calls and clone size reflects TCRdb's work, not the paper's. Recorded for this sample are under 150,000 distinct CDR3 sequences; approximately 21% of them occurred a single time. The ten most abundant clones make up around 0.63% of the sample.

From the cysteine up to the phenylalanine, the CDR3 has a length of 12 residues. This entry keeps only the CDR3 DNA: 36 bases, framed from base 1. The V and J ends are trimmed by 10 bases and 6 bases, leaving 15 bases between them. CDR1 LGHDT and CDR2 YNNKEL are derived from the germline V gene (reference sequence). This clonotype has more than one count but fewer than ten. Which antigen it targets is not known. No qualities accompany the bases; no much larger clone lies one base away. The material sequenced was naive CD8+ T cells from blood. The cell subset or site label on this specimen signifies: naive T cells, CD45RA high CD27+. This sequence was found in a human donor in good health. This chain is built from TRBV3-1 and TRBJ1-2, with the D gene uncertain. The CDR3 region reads CATSEGGDGYTF. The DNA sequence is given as TGTGCCACCTCAGAAGGCGGGGATGGCTACACCTTC.